This is a list of T cell receptor beta chains from one sample in a study of blood T cell repertoires in COVID-19. Sequenced by immunoSEQ multiplex PCR; TCRdb stores in-frame clones only, minus some. The sample carries about 400,000 clones, roughly nine tenths recorded once. The sequenced sample consisted of peripheral blood. The source of these receptors is a man between 35 and 55 years old with acute or convalescent COVID-19. Each CDR3 is given with its conserved first and last residue. Fields, in order: V gene, D gene, clone size, J gene, CDR3 protein, CDR3 DNA. A D gene is named only where the DNA matches it firmly. A clone size is listed for some rows: how often the clone was seen (once, few, many), or a class if it is expanded.

>TRBV5-4|TRBD2|-|TRBJ2-1
CASSGGGKYNEQFF
TGTGCCAGCAGCGGCGGGGGGAAGTACAATGAGCAGTTCTTC
>TRBV24-1|-|-|TRBJ2-7
CATSDPTGWEQYF
TGTGCCACCAGTGATCCGACAGGTTGGGAGCAGTACTTC
>TRBV30|-|-|TRBJ2-2
CAWSTKGITGELFF
TGTGCCTGGAGTACTAAGGGGATCACCGGGGAGCTGTTTTTT
>TRBV5-5|-|-|TRBJ1-5
CASSLQSGGYQPQHF
TGTGCCAGCAGCCTTCAGTCGGGCGGGTATCAGCCCCAGCATTTT
>TRBV27|TRBD2|-|TRBJ2-7
CASSTRALAGEEQYF
TGTGCCAGCAGCACCCGTGCGCTAGCGGGGGAGGAGCAGTACTTC
>TRBV6-5|TRBD1|-|TRBJ1-5
CASSLGQGGNQPQHF
TGTGCCAGCAGCCTGGGACAGGGAGGCAATCAGCCCCAGCATTTT
>TRBV7-9|TRBD1|-|TRBJ1-1
CASSTRDRGHTEAFF
TGTGCCAGCAGCACCCGGGACAGGGGTCACACTGAAGCTTTCTTT
>TRBV11-2|-|-|TRBJ2-7
CASSPTRSEQYF
TGTGCCAGCAGCCCCACCCGGTCCGAGCAGTACTTC
>TRBV6-5|-|-|TRBJ2-7
CASRDSWTYEQYF
TGTGCCAGCAGGGACAGTTGGACCTACGAGCAGTACTTC
>TRBV7-3|TRBD1|-|TRBJ1-1
CASSVDRGTEAFF
TGTGCCAGCAGCGTTGACAGGGGGACTGAAGCTTTCTTT
>TRBV3-1/TRBV3-2|-|-|TRBJ2-3
CASSQNRDTQYF
TGTGCCAGCAGCCAAAATCGTGATACGCAGTATTTT
>TRBV27|TRBD1|-|TRBJ1-2
CASSLLAGGILYGYTF
TGTGCCAGCAGTTTATTGGCAGGGGGAATTCTTTATGGCTACACCTTC
>TRBV28|TRBD1|once|TRBJ2-5
CASSLRTGEETQYF
TGTGCCAGCAGTTTACGCACAGGGGAAGAGACCCAGTACTTC
>TRBV13|-|few|TRBJ1-1
CASSLLREAFF
TGTGCCAGCAGCTTACTGCGTGAAGCTTTCTTT
>TRBV7-8|-|-|TRBJ1-5
CASSLGASYSNQPQHF
TGTGCCAGCAGCTTAGGGGCGAGTTATAGCAATCAGCCCCAGCATTTT
>TRBV6-6|-|-|TRBJ1-6
CASSVQPSGTTVSLF
TGTGCCAGCAGTGTACAGCCATCCGGGACAACAGTCTCTCTCTTT
>TRBV19|-|-|TRBJ1-5
CASSETVSNQPQHF
TGTGCCAGTAGTGAGACAGTTAGCAATCAGCCCCAGCATTTT
>TRBV25-1|-|-|TRBJ1-5
CASSEDGNQPQHF
TGTGCCAGCAGTGAAGACGGGAATCAGCCCCAGCATTTT
>TRBV3-1/TRBV3-2|-|-|TRBJ1-2
CASRPNAGSAYGYTF
TGTGCCAGCAGACCGAATGCGGGGTCGGCCTATGGCTACACCTTC
>TRBV5-1|TRBD1|-|TRBJ2-7
CASSLSQGAAYEQYF
TGCGCCAGCAGCTTGTCACAGGGGGCCGCCTACGAGCAGTACTTC
>TRBV27|TRBD2|-|TRBJ2-1
CASSLSSGRILGQFF
TGTGCCAGCAGTTTATCCAGCGGGAGAATTCTGGGGCAGTTCTTC
>TRBV6-6|-|-|TRBJ2-5
CASSYRTGETQYF
TGTGCCAGCAGTTACAGGACTGGGGAGACCCAGTACTTC
>TRBV5-4|TRBD2|-|TRBJ2-1
CASSPSGRRDEQFF
TGTGCCAGCAGCCCTAGCGGGAGGCGCGATGAGCAGTTCTTC
>TRBV11-2|TRBD1|-|TRBJ1-6
CASSSLRRQGASISPLHF
TGTGCCAGCAGCTCCCTGCGGCGGCAGGGGGCGAGTATTTCACCCCTCCACTTT
>TRBV19|-|-|TRBJ1-1
CASSPRTGSTEAFF
TGTGCCAGTAGTCCCAGAACAGGGTCCACTGAAGCTTTCTTT
>TRBV2|TRBD2|once|TRBJ2-3
CASRTSTGQDTQYF
TGTGCCAGCAGGACTAGCACGGGTCAAGATACGCAGTATTTT
>TRBV27|-|-|TRBJ1-6
CASSLSRGNSPLHF
TGTGCCAGCAGCCTTTCAAGGGGGAATTCACCCCTCCACTTT
>TRBV9|TRBD2|-|TRBJ2-1
CASSPRLAGTGEQFF
TGTGCCAGCAGCCCACGACTAGCGGGAACCGGTGAGCAGTTCTTC
>TRBV5-1|-|-|TRBJ2-1
CASSLAQVGDEQFF
TGCGCCAGCAGCTTGGCCCAGGTCGGGGATGAGCAGTTCTTC
>TRBV7-6|TRBD2|-|TRBJ2-2
CASSLAGGFSGELFF
TGTGCCAGCAGCTTAGCGGGGGGGTTCTCCGGGGAGCTGTTTTTT
>TRBV11-3|TRBD2|-|TRBJ2-3
CASSSLAGADTQYF
TGTGCCAGCAGCTCACTAGCGGGAGCAGATACGCAGTATTTT
>TRBV19|TRBD1|-|TRBJ2-7
CASSRGQGWWEQYF
TGTGCCAGTAGCAGAGGACAGGGATGGTGGGAGCAGTACTTC
>TRBV2|-|once|TRBJ1-5
CASSPTPGPQHF
TGTGCCAGCAGTCCGACCCCGGGGCCCCAGCATTTT
>TRBV15|-|-|TRBJ1-1
CATSREGNTEAFF
TGTGCCACCAGCCGTGAGGGGAACACTGAAGCTTTCTTT
>TRBV25-1|-|-|TRBJ1-1
CASKHRLNTEAFF
TGTGCCAGTAAACACAGGCTGAACACTGAAGCTTTCTTT
>TRBV6-1|-|-|TRBJ2-1
CASSEIGRLAYNEQFF
TGTGCCAGCAGTGAAATTGGCCGGCTAGCCTACAATGAGCAGTTCTTC
>TRBV7-8|-|-|TRBJ1-1
CASSIIRSEAFF
TGTGCCAGCAGCATTATTCGGTCTGAAGCTTTCTTT
>TRBV7-3|TRBD2|once|TRBJ2-3
CASSFTSGGSTDTQYF
TGTGCCAGCAGCTTTACTAGCGGGGGGTCGACAGATACGCAGTATTTT
>TRBV18|-|-|TRBJ1-5
CASSLRADQPQHF
TGTGCCAGCTCACTGAGGGCCGATCAGCCCCAGCATTTT
>TRBV6-1|TRBD2|once|TRBJ2-1
CASSAKTGTSGNNEQFF
TGTGCCAGCAGTGCGAAAACCGGGACTAGCGGGAACAATGAGCAGTTCTTC
>TRBV5-1|TRBD1|-|TRBJ2-3
CASSPQGADTQYF
TGCGCCAGCAGCCCCCAGGGGGCAGATACGCAGTATTTT